This entry lists 30 T cell receptor beta chains sequenced from one sample in a study of blood T cell repertoires in COVID-19. Sequenced by immunoSEQ multiplex PCR; TCRdb stores in-frame clones only, minus some. The sample includes more than 60,000 clones, less than 90% of them seen just once. The sample comprised peripheral blood. The receptors originated from a man aged 60 to 69 with active or convalescent COVID-19.

The CDR3 is CSVGAGRGTEAFF. CDR3 in DNA: TGCAGCGTTGGGGCAGGGAGGGGGACTGAAGCTTTCTTT. The chain uses TRBV29-1 and TRBJ1-1, with a possible D match to TRBD1 (6 bases). The CDR3 spans 13 residues. Germline V gene sequence: CDR1 SQVTM, CDR2 ANQGSEA. Trimming pared 4 bases from V and 5 bases from J, leaving 14 bases between.

This clone was seen only once. The chain is built from TRBV4-2 and TRBJ1-4; a possible D gene is TRBD1 (5 bases). CDR1 and CDR2 (germline): LGHNA, YNFKEQ. The CDR3 has 16 amino acids. With 1 base removed from V and 8 bases from J, the gap between germline ends came to 17 bases. The chain's CDR3 is CASSQGSNVEGEKLFF. The DNA of the CDR3 is TGTGCCAGCAGCCAAGGATCGAACGTGGAGGGGGAAAAACTGTTTTTT.

The chain has TRBV6-2 or TRBV6-3 and TRBJ1-1; D is unresolved. Trimming removed 5 bases at V and 1 base at J, with 8 bases between. Germline assignment: CDR1 MNHEY and CDR2 SVGEGT. The CDR3 sequence is 13 residues long. CDR3 DNA: TGTGCCAGCAGTCTAACCGGGAACACTGAAGCTTTCTTT. It specifies CASSLTGNTEAFF.

Remarks on this clone: At the DNA level, this CDR3 is encoded by other sequences in the same sample as well. The rearrangement joins TRBV9 to TRBJ2-1, with TRBD1 identical over 7 bases. Germline V CDR1 and CDR2: SGDLS, YYNGEE. J was trimmed by 4 bases and V by 0 bases; bases with no gene match: 4. The CDR3 loop spans 15 amino acids. The DNA of the CDR3 is TGTGCCAGCAGCGTAGGGACAGGTCCTTACAATGAGCAGTTCTTC. Protein: CASSVGTGPYNEQFF.

The rearrangement joins TRBV6-6 to TRBJ1-1, with D uncertain. The CDR3 is 15 amino acids. The V end was cut by 0 bases, the J end by 3 bases, with 11 bases between. Germline CDR1 and CDR2: MNHNY and SVGAGI (reference sequence). This CDR3 reads CASSYSSAGYTEAFF. In nucleotides, the CDR3 is TGTGCCAGCAGTTACTCGTCAGCGGGCTACACTGAAGCTTTCTTT.

The chain's CDR3 is CASSDPGGLTEAFF. Here the CDR3 DNA reads TGTGCCAGTAGTGATCCAGGGGGCTTGACTGAAGCTTTCTTT. V is TRBV19 and J is TRBJ1-1, with 8 bases matching TRBD1. Germline assignment: CDR1 LNHDA and CDR2 SQIVND (reference sequence). This CDR3 is 14 amino acids long. V was clipped by 5 bases and J by 5 bases; unmatched bases: 7.

This clone was counted between two and nine times. The rearrangement joins TRBV5-1 to TRBJ2-2, with TRBD2 identical over 10 bases. Losses at the gene ends were 3 bases for V and 2 bases for J; bases not matched to a gene: 1. Germline V gene sequence: CDR1 SGHRS, CDR2 YFSETQ. This CDR3 region has 15 residues. The CDR3, as DNA: TGCGCCAGCAGCTCTAGCGGGGGAAACACCGGGGAGCTGTTTTTT. Protein sequence: CASSSSGGNTGELFF.

The chain recombines TRBV15 with TRBJ1-4; a weak D match, TRBD1 (5 bases). The CDR3 has 15 residues. CDR1 is LNHNV and CDR2 is YYDKDF in the germline V gene (reference sequence). The V end was cut by 2 bases, the J end by 4 bases, with 11 bases between. This CDR3 reads CATSRPQGLNEKLFF. The CDR3 DNA reads as TGTGCCACCAGCAGACCGCAGGGTCTTAATGAAAAACTGTTTTTT.

The V gene is TRBV3-1 (or the pseudogene TRBV3-2), the J gene TRBJ1-1; TRBD1 is a possible D gene (5 bases). The V gene's germline CDR1 is LGHDT and CDR2 YNNKEL (reference sequence). The CDR3 is 11 residues long. The V gene lost 4 bases and the J gene lost 8 bases, with 8 bases spanning the gap. The DNA of the CDR3 is TGTGCCAGCAGCCCGGGACTGGAAGCTTTCTTT. Translation: CASSPGLEAFF.

The J gene is TRBJ2-7, the V gene TRBV30, with 9 bases lining up with TRBD1. This CDR3 region has 13 residues. CDR1 and CDR2 (germline): GTSNPN, SVGIG (reference sequence). Germline trimming cut 3 bases from V and 5 bases from J; bases unmatched to any gene: 5. This CDR3 reads CAWSAGQGNEQYF. As DNA, the CDR3 is TGTGCCTGGAGCGCGGGACAGGGCAACGAGCAGTACTTC.

As concerns this clone: This sample also contains other DNA sequences that code for the same CDR3. The CDR3 nucleotides are TGTGCCAGCAGTTACTCTGGCACCCTGAACACTGAAGCTTTCTTT. Amino acids: CASSYSGTLNTEAFF. The chain has TRBV6-5 and TRBJ1-1; no clear D. The germline V and J ends were trimmed by 0 bases and 0 bases, with 8 bases remaining between them. There are 15 residues in the CDR3. The V gene's germline CDR1 is MNHEY and CDR2 SVGAGI.

J is TRBJ2-7 and V is TRBV11-2; possible D gene TRBD1, 6 bases. Germline CDR1 reads SGHAT; CDR2 reads FQNNGV. V was cut by 5 bases and J by 6 bases, with 20 bases left in between. The length of the CDR3 is 15 residues. The CDR3 here is CASSVLEAGDLEQYF. In DNA form, the CDR3 reads TGTGCCAGCAGCGTCCTGGAGGCAGGGGATCTCGAGCAGTACTTC. Full variable domain (outside the CDR3, taken from reference TRBV11-2 and TRBJ2-7): EAGVAQSPRYKIIEKRQSVAFWCNPISGHATLYWYQQILGQGPKLLIQFQNNGVVDDSQLPKDRFSAERLKGVDSTLKIQPAKLEDSAVYLCASSVLEAGDLEQYFGPGTRLTVT.

This clone was seen only a few times. The chain uses TRBV18 and TRBJ1-1; no reliable D call. V was trimmed by 6 bases and J by 1 base, leaving 15 bases between them. The CDR3 runs to 15 residues. Germline-derived CDR1 and CDR2 are KGHSH and LQKENI. CDR3: CASSPTEATNTEAFF. For the CDR3, the DNA is TGTGCCAGCTCCCCCACCGAAGCTACGAACACTGAAGCTTTCTTT.

This chain uses TRBV28 with TRBJ1-4; 7 bases map to TRBD1. In germline, CDR1 is MDHEN, CDR2 SYDVKM. J was trimmed by 4 bases and V by 5 bases; bases with no gene match: 4. The CDR3 is 14 residues long. The CDR3 loop is CASSIRDSNEKLFF. The CDR3 DNA sequence: TGTGCCAGCAGTATCCGGGACAGTAATGAAAAACTGTTTTTT.

The chain combines TRBV6-5 with TRBJ1-1, with TRBD1 matching 9 bases. The CDR3 length is 14 residues. Germline CDR1 is MNHEY and CDR2 is SVGAGI. With 10 bases clipped from V and 7 bases from J, the junction kept 13 bases outside the gene matches. CDR3: CAIEQGAFGIEAFF. Here the CDR3 DNA reads TGTGCCATCGAACAGGGGGCTTTCGGCATTGAAGCTTTCTTT.

The J gene is TRBJ2-2, the V gene TRBV19; 11 bases line up with TRBD2. Trimming removed 5 bases from V and 6 bases from J; junction bases left unmatched: 8. The length of the CDR3 is 16 residues. The germline gives CDR1 LNHDA, CDR2 SQIVND (reference sequence). The CDR3 region has the DNA TGTGCCAGTAGTCGGACACTAGCGGGGGACCCCGGGGAGCTGTTTTTT. This sequence encodes CASSRTLAGDPGELFF.

The chain is built from TRBV29-1 and TRBJ1-2; D ambiguous. There are 14 residues in the CDR3. V gave up 3 bases and J gave up 3 bases, with 14 bases separating them. Germline values: CDR1 SQVTM, CDR2 ANQGSEA. The CDR3 nucleotides read TGCAGCGTTGACCCGGAGACTTTGGACTATGGCTACACCTTC. Protein product: CSVDPETLDYGYTF.

This clone is medium-sized within its sample. The V and J genes are TRBV11-2 and TRBJ2-1, with 7 nucleotides matching TRBD1. This CDR3 has 13 amino acids. The germline V gene encodes CDR1 SGHAT and CDR2 FQNNGV. The V and J ends lost 5 bases and 8 bases, in that order; junction bases with no gene match: 6. CDR3 protein: CASSTDRVDEQFF. The CDR3 region has the DNA TGTGCCAGCAGCACAGACAGGGTCGATGAGCAGTTCTTC.

This chain links TRBV6-4 with TRBJ2-7; TRBD1 matches at 10 bases. Germline lookup yields CDR1 MRHNA and CDR2 SNTAGT. V gave up 0 bases and J gave up 5 bases; unmatched junction bases: 1. The CDR3 totals 14 residues. The CDR3 protein is CASSDSGTGDEQYF. CDR3 DNA: TGTGCCAGCAGTGACTCCGGGACAGGGGACGAGCAGTACTTC.

J is TRBJ1-1 and V is TRBV14, with D tentatively TRBD1 (5 bases). The CDR3 runs to 12 residues. Trimming pared 1 base from V and 10 bases from J, leaving 10 bases between. Looked up from germline, CDR1 is SGHDN and CDR2 is FVKESK. The CDR3 region is CASSQAGGRAFF. The CDR3 coding sequence is TGTGCCAGCAGCCAAGCGGGGGGGAGAGCTTTCTTT.

A single count supports this clone. The rearrangement uses TRBV5-4 and TRBJ1-2; 7 bases map to TRBD1. The V gene's germline CDR1 is SGHNT and CDR2 YYREEE (reference sequence). The CDR3 is made up of 12 amino acids. V lost 4 bases, J lost 8 bases, and 5 bases stayed unmatched. In DNA, the CDR3 is TGTGCCAGCAGCGTGACAGGGCTAGGCTACACCTTC. This encodes CASSVTGLGYTF.

The CDR3: CASSLGSGTGVREVSYTF. The CDR3 DNA reads TGTGCCAGCAGCTTAGGATCAGGGACAGGGGTTCGGGAAGTAAGCTACACCTTC. V is TRBV7-8 and J is TRBJ1-2, with 10 bases lining up with TRBD1. Unmatched junction bases numbered 17, after V lost 1 base and J lost 9 bases. The CDR3 length is 18 residues. The germline gives CDR1 SGHVS, CDR2 FQNEAQ.

This chain links TRBV9 with TRBJ2-5; 11 bases match TRBD2. The V gene end was trimmed by 1 base and the J gene end by 4 bases; junction bases not matched to a gene: 6. The CDR3 consists of 16 residues. The germline V gene encodes CDR1 SGDLS and CDR2 YYNGEE. Here the CDR3 DNA reads TGTGCCAGCAGCGTATTTGATAGCGGGGGGGGAGAGACCCAGTACTTC. As protein: CASSVFDSGGGETQYF.

This clone was detected only once. This chain joins TRBV19 and TRBJ1-6; D gene unclear. The germline V and J ends were trimmed by 5 bases and 9 bases, with 20 bases remaining between them. In germline, CDR1 is LNHDA, CDR2 SQIVND (reference sequence). This CDR3 is 16 amino acids long. The CDR3 here is CASSPRELQTSSPLHF. For the CDR3, the DNA is TGTGCCAGTAGTCCCCGGGAGCTCCAAACGAGTTCACCCCTCCACTTT.

This clone appeared once. The chain has TRBV7-5 and TRBJ1-2; the table's TRBD1 call for D was not verified on the DNA. TRBV7-5 is described as a pseudogene. CDR3 size: 18 residues. The CDR3 region is CARSLGPDREVPSDGYTF. In nucleotides, the CDR3 is TGTGCCAGAAGCTTAGGTCCGGACAGGGAGGTCCCTTCCGATGGCTACACCTTC.

This sequence joins TRBV18 and TRBJ1-2; 9 nucleotides line up with TRBD1. The V segment lost 3 bases and the J segment 6 bases; nucleotides outside the gene matches: 11. From germline, CDR1 is KGHSH and CDR2 LQKENI. This CDR3 region has 16 residues. The CDR3 is CASSPQQEDRGHGYTF. The CDR3 DNA reads TGTGCCAGCTCACCTCAACAAGAGGACAGGGGTCATGGCTACACCTTC.

A few counts support this clone. The J gene is TRBJ2-7, the V gene TRBV7-9; maybe TRBD1 (5 bases). The CDR3 covers 15 residues. Germline V CDR1 and CDR2: SEHNR, FQNEAQ (reference sequence). The V end lost 5 bases, the J end lost 2 bases, and 16 bases lay between the germline ends. CDR3 residues: CASSTLEWGPYEQYF. In DNA, the CDR3 is TGTGCCAGCAGCACCCTCGAGTGGGGCCCCTACGAGCAGTACTTC.

The chain joins TRBV10-3 to TRBJ2-3, with 10 bases fitting TRBD2. Germline CDR1 reads ENHRY; CDR2 reads SYGVKD. J was trimmed by 2 bases and V by 11 bases; bases with no gene match: 7. The CDR3 runs to 14 residues. The CDR3 nucleotides are TGTGCCGCTGGACTAGCGGAGCCCACAGATACGCAGTATTTT. Translated, it gives CAAGLAEPTDTQYF.

The table lists this clone with a count of one. The chain recombines TRBV30 with TRBJ1-2; 7 bases are a match to TRBD1. J lost 0 bases, V lost 6 bases, and 7 bases had no gene match. The CDR3 has 14 residues. Germline CDR1 is GTSNPN and CDR2 is SVGIG (reference sequence). CDR3 protein: CACLRQGTNYGYTF. In DNA, the CDR3 is TGTGCCTGCCTAAGACAGGGTACTAACTATGGCTACACCTTC.

The sample holds a few counts of this clone. This sequence joins TRBV2 and TRBJ1-2; TRBD1 matches 11 bases. The CDR3 runs to 14 residues. Germline V gene lookup returns CDR1 SNHLY and CDR2 FYNNEI. V shed 7 bases, J shed 8 bases, and the junction held 9 bases outside the gene matches. The CDR3 region has the DNA TGTGCCAGCACCGCCCCGGGACAGGGGGGGGGCTACACCTTC. Translating gives CASTAPGQGGGYTF.